This T cell receptor beta chain was documented in a study of blood T cells in healthy people across ages. General study results and limits: Researchers said unsorted PBMCs prevented a conclusive naive versus antigen-experienced comparison.

This CDR3 is built from 14 residues. Germline CDR1 is SQVTM and CDR2 is ANQGSEA. Trimming shortened V by 6 bases and J by 2 bases, and 16 bases separated the two germline ends. Next came a second PCR, run for about 7 to 12 cycles, which used a sample-barcoded 5' primer along with a J-beta primer mix. Via MiXCR, TCRdb re-called the 5' RACE reads, giving one row per CDR3 protein. The sample yields approximately 1.5 million distinct CDR3 sequences, roughly 43% seen once. Details on this clonotype: Its antigen is unknown.

Sequencing was done on a sample of blood. V usage is TRBV29-1 and J usage is TRBJ1-1; the D gene is possibly TRBD1 (5 bases). This receptor was obtained from a young woman in good health. For the CDR3, the DNA is TGCAGCGTAGAACGCCGGGACCCCAACACTGAAGCTTTCTTT. It yields the protein CSVERRDPNTEAFF.